A single sample is the source of the 18 T cell receptor beta chains below, sequenced in a study of regulatory T cells in long-lasting Graves disease (dated by TCRdb to the early 2020s). Read against the paper, the sample's time point label means: persistent/refractory GD, antithyroid drugs over 5 years with positive TRAb. For both TCR sequencing and RNA sequencing, RNA was extracted from PBMCs using TRIzol. Receptor amplification or capture employed multiplex PCR. TCRdb names Illumina HiSeq 4000 as the instrument used. CDR3 regions were amplified by Arm-PCR with iRepertoire HTBI primers to construct TCR beta libraries. The public reads were quality trimmed at Q25 with fastp and then assembled into clones with MiXCR by TCRdb, keeping productive beta chains. Rows with a matching CDR3 protein are joined into one entry that keeps the most common DNA and genes. The table for this sample lists around 450,000 distinct CDR3 sequences; 20% to 25% of them were counted only once. 6.5% to 9% of the sample lies in the top ten.

The source was peripheral blood mononuclear cells (PBMCs), collected when the disease was refractory, from a patient treated with antithyroid drugs. Every receptor here comes from a female donor with Graves disease.

The J gene is TRBJ1-1, the V gene TRBV19; tentatively, D is TRBD1 (6 bases). CDR1 is LNHDA and CDR2 is SQIVND in the germline V gene (reference sequence). V lost 6 bases, J lost 4 bases, and 21 bases lay in between. The CDR3 has 16 amino acids. DNA of the CDR3: TGTGCCAGTAGATGGGAATGGGGGGTAGGGGGCACTGAAGCTTTCTTT. Protein product: CASRWEWGVGGTEAFF.

This clonotype was counted ten times or more. The chain recombines TRBV28 with TRBJ1-5; 10 bases fit TRBD1. The CDR3 has 14 amino acids. Germline CDR1 is MDHEN and CDR2 is SYDVKM. V dropped 7 bases and J dropped 6; count of bases not matched to a gene: 6. CDR3 coding DNA: TGTGCCAGCAAACCCGGGACAGGGGCTCAGCCCCAGCATTTT. Amino acids: CASKPGTGAQPQHF. The variable domain in full, with the rest retrieved from reference TRBV28 and TRBJ1-5, is DVKVTQSSRYLVKRTGEKVFLECVQDMDHENMFWYRQDPGLGLRLIYFSYDVKMKEKGDIPEGYSVSREKKERFSLILESASTNQTSMYLCASKPGTGAQPQHFGDGTRLSIL.

This clonotype showed up just a few times. The CDR3: CASSDSRGGYGYTF. As DNA, the CDR3 is TGTGCCAGCAGTGACTCTCGAGGAGGTTATGGCTACACCTTC. The chain is built from TRBV6-1 and TRBJ1-2, with D unresolved. Trimming took 3 bases from V and 5 from J, leaving 13 bases between them. CDR1 and CDR2 (germline): MNHNS, SASEGT. The CDR3 has 14 amino acids.

This clonotype was counted many times. The V gene is TRBV7-2, the J gene TRBJ1-1; no firm D call. Deletions cut 4 bases from V and 1 base from J, with 10 bases between. CDR1 and CDR2 (germline): SGHTA, FQGNSA. This CDR3 is 14 amino acids long. The DNA of the CDR3 is TGTGCCAGCAGCTACAAAGGAACGAACACTGAAGCTTTCTTT. Translated: CASSYKGTNTEAFF.

The J gene is TRBJ2-5, the V gene TRBV24-1; D is possibly TRBD1 (6 bases). V lost 3 bases and J 5 bases, leaving 15 bases between the germline ends. CDR1 KGHDR and CDR2 SFDVKD come from the germline V gene. This CDR3 contains 15 residues. The CDR3 loop is CATSDPSRGRETQYF. CDR3 coding DNA: TGTGCCACCAGTGATCCCTCCAGGGGCCGGGAGACCCAGTACTTC.

In its sample, this clonotype was seen once. The chain carries TRBV7-9 and TRBJ2-2, with TRBD2 matching over 10 bases. Germline trimming cut 4 bases from V and 4 bases from J; bases unmatched to any gene: 12. Germline lookup yields CDR1 SEHNR and CDR2 FQNEAQ (reference sequence). This CDR3 is built from 18 residues. As DNA, the CDR3 is TGTGCCAGCAGCTCCCCATTGCAACTAGCGGGGTCCACCGGGGAGCTGTTTTTT. It encodes CASSSPLQLAGSTGELFF.

This clonotype was recorded a few times. The rearrangement links TRBV9 to TRBJ1-2; D is unclear. CDR1 is SGDLS, CDR2 YYNGEE, per germline. CDR3 size: 16 residues. Between the trimmed V and J ends, which lost 3 bases and 1 base, there was a span of 16 bases. The CDR3, as DNA: TGTGCCAGCAGCGCCGAGGGCCGCCTCAATAACTATGGCTACACCTTC. Translated, it gives CASSAEGRLNNYGYTF.

The chain combines TRBV18 with TRBJ1-4; D may be TRBD1 (5 bases). Germline CDR1 is KGHSH and CDR2 is LQKENI. Trimming took off 3 bases at V and 6 bases at J, with 11 bases between the two ends. This CDR3 has 14 amino acids. The CDR3 DNA follows: TGTGCCAGCTCACCCCGCGGGACGGATGAAAAACTGTTTTTT. This sequence encodes CASSPRGTDEKLFF.

Notes on this clonotype: This could be a read error, since a much larger clone is one nucleotide away. The chain recombines TRBV24-1 with TRBJ2-5, with 11 bases that match TRBD1. CDR3 length: 15 amino acids. After removal of 4 bases from V and 10 bases from J, the junction contained 10 bases not matched to a gene. CDR1 is KGHDR, CDR2 SFDVKD, per germline. The CDR3 nucleotides are TGTGCCACCAGTGACCCCGGGACAGGGGGGAAGATCCAGTACTTC. This sequence encodes CATSDPGTGGKIQYF.

This clonotype was detected a few times. This CDR3 reads CSARDPGSGLYQPQHF. The DNA for the CDR3 is TGCAGTGCTAGAGACCCCGGGTCCGGCTTGTATCAGCCCCAGCATTTT. V is TRBV20-1 and J is TRBJ1-5; D ambiguous. Trimming took off 0 bases at V and 5 bases at J, with 17 bases between the two ends. Germline V gene lookup returns CDR1 DFQATT and CDR2 SNEGSKA (reference sequence). The CDR3 runs to 16 residues.

The chain has TRBV7-2 and TRBJ2-4; TRBD1 agrees at 8 bases. Germline lookup yields CDR1 SGHTA and CDR2 FQGNSA. CDR3 length equals 14 residues. The trim removed 5 bases at V and 8 bases at J, leaving 8 bases unmatched. The CDR3 nucleotides are TGTGCCAGCAGCCCCAGGACAGGGATGGACATTCAGTACTTC. Its translation: CASSPRTGMDIQYF.

This clonotype showed up just a few times. The chain employs TRBV20-1 and TRBJ1-5; D might be TRBD1 (5 bases). Germline CDR1 reads DFQATT; CDR2 reads SNEGSKA (reference sequence). V was trimmed by 7 bases and J by 5 bases, leaving 15 bases between them. The CDR3 contains 13 residues. The CDR3 coding sequence is TGCAGTGTTCGGGGGGGGTCGGATCAGCCCCAGCATTTT. This codes for CSVRGGSDQPQHF.

The CDR3 nucleotides read TGTGCCAGCAGCTTGGTGGGGGCTGCGGGGGCCAACGTCCTGACTTTC. Translation: CASSLVGAAGANVLTF. V is TRBV5-5 and J is TRBJ2-6; D might be TRBD1 (6 bases). Germline V CDR1 and CDR2: SGHKS, YYEKEE (reference sequence). The CDR3 contains 16 residues. V dropped 0 bases and J dropped 4 bases, with 11 bases sitting between them.

This clonotype was seen ten or more times. The CDR3 is CASSFDHGAQETQYF. DNA for the CDR3: TGTGCCAGCAGCTTCGACCACGGGGCGCAAGAGACCCAGTACTTC. The chain couples TRBV7-9 to TRBJ2-5, with D perhaps assigned TRBD1 or TRBD2 (5 bases each). CDR1 is SEHNR and CDR2 is FQNEAQ in the germline V gene (reference sequence). V was shortened by 3 bases and J by 2 bases, with 13 bases between the two germline ends. CDR3 length: 15 residues. The variable domain in full, with the rest retrieved from reference TRBV7-9 and TRBJ2-5, is DTGVSQNPRHKITKRGQNVTFRCDPISEHNRLYWYRQTLGQGPEFLTYFQNEAQLEKSRLLSDRFSAERPKGSFSTLEIQRTEQGDSAMYLCASSFDHGAQETQYFGPGTRLLVL.

The chain carries TRBV10-3 and TRBJ2-6; D ambiguous. Germline-derived CDR1 and CDR2 are ENHRY and SYGVKD. V lost 0 bases and J 0 bases, leaving 6 bases between the germline ends. This CDR3 is built from 16 residues. DNA of the CDR3: TGTGCCATCAGTGAGTCTGGAATCTCTGGGGCCAACGTCCTGACTTTC. Residues: CAISESGISGANVLTF.

The chain couples TRBV11-2 to TRBJ2-3; D gene unclear. V was clipped by 3 bases and J by 0 bases, with 16 bases between them. The CDR3 contains 17 residues. CDR1 is SGHAT and CDR2 is FQNNGV in the germline V gene. The chain's CDR3 is CASSLVYSAASTDTQYF. DNA for the CDR3: TGTGCCAGCAGCTTGGTTTACTCTGCCGCTAGCACAGATACGCAGTATTTT.

This chain uses TRBV3-1 with TRBJ2-7; a possible D gene is TRBD2 (5 bases). With 0 bases removed from V and 2 bases from J, the gap between germline ends came to 20 bases. This CDR3 is 18 amino acids long. The V gene's germline CDR1 is LGHDT and CDR2 YNNKEL (reference sequence). Written as DNA, the CDR3 is TGTGCCAGCAGCCAAGATCCAAGGCGCGGGTCCTTACCCTACGAGCAGTACTTC. Translating gives CASSQDPRRGSLPYEQYF.

The chain links TRBV5-1 to TRBJ2-7; the match to TRBD1 covers 8 bases. This CDR3 has 16 residues. CDR1 and CDR2 from the germline V gene are SGHRS and YFSETQ. The V gene end was trimmed by 4 bases and the J gene end by 3 bases; junction bases not matched to a gene: 12. The CDR3 reads CASSLEKTGVSYEQYF. The CDR3 DNA follows: TGCGCCAGCAGCCTTGAGAAGACAGGGGTGAGCTACGAGCAGTACTTC.